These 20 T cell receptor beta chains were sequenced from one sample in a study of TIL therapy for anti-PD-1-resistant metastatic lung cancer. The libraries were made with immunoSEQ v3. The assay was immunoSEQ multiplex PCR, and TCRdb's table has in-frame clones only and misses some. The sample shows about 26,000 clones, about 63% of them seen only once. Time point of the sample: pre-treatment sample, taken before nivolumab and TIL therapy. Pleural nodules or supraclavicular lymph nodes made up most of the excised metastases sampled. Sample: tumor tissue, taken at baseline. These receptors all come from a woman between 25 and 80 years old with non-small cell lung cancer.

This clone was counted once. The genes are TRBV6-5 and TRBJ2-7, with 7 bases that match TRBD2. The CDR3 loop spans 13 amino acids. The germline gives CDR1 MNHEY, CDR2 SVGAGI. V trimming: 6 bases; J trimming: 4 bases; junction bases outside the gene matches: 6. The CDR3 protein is CASRLAERYEQYF. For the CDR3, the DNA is TGTGCCAGCAGGCTAGCGGAGAGGTACGAGCAGTACTTC.

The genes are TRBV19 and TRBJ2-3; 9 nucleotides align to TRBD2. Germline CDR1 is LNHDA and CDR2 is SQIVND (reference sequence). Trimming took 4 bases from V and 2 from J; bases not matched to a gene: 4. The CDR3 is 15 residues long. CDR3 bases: TGTGCCAGTAGTACAAGACTAGCGGACACAGATACGCAGTATTTT. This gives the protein CASSTRLADTDTQYF.

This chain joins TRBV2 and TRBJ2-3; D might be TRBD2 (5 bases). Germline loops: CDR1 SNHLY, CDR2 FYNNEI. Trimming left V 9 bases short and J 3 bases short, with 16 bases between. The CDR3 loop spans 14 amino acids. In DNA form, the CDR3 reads TGTGCCAGTAGGCGAGGGATGGCTACAGATACGCAGTATTTT. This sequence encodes CASRRGMATDTQYF.

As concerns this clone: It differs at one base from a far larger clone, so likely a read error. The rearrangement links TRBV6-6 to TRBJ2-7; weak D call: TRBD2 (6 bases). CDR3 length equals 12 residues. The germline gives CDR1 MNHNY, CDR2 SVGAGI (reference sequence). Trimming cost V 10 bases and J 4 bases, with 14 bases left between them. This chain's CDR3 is CATLDGGYEQYF. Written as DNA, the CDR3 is TGTGCCACCTTGGACGGGGGATACGAGCAGTACTTC.

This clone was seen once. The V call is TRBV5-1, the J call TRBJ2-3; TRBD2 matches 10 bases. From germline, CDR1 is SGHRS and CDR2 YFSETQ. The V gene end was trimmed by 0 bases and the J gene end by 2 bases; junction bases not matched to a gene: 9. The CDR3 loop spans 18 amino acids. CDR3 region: CASSLGPPTSGPTDTQYF. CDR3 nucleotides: TGCGCCAGCAGCTTGGGGCCCCCGACTAGCGGGCCCACAGATACGCAGTATTTT.

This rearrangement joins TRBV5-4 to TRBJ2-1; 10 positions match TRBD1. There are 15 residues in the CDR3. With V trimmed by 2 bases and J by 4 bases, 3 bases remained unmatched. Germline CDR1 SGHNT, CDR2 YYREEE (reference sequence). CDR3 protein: CASSFPGQGYNEQFF. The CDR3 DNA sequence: TGTGCCAGCAGCTTCCCGGGACAGGGGTACAATGAGCAGTTCTTC.

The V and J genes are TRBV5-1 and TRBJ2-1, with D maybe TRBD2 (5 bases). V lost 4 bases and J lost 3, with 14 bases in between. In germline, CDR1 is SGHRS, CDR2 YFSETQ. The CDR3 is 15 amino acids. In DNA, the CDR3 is TGCGCCAGCAGCCCCACGGACGGGATCTACAATGAGCAGTTCTTC. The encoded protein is CASSPTDGIYNEQFF.

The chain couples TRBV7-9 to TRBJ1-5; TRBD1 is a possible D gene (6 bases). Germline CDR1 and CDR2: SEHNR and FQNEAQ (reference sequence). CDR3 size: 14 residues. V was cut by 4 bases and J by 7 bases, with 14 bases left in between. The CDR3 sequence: CASSSNRVSQPQHF. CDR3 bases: TGTGCCAGCAGCTCGAACAGGGTATCACAGCCCCAGCATTTT.

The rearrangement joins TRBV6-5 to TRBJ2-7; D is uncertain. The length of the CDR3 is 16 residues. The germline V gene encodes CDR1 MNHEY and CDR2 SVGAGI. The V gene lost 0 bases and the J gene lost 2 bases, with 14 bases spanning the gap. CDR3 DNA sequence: TGTGCCAGCAGTTACTCGAACCCGCACCACCCCTACGAGCAGTACTTC. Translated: CASSYSNPHHPYEQYF.

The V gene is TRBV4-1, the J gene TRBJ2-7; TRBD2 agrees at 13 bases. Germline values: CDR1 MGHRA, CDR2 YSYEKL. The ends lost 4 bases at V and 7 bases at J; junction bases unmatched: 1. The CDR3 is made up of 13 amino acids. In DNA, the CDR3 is TGCGCCAGCAGCCGGGGACTAGCGGGAGAGCAGTACTTC. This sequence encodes CASSRGLAGEQYF.

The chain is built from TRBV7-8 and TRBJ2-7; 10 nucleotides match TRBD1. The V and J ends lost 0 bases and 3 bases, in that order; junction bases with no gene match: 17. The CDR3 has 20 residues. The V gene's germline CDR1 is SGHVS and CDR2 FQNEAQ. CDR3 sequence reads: CASSLAVGQGILLTLYEQYF. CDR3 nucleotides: TGTGCCAGCAGCTTAGCGGTGGGACAGGGGATACTACTAACCCTCTACGAGCAGTACTTC.

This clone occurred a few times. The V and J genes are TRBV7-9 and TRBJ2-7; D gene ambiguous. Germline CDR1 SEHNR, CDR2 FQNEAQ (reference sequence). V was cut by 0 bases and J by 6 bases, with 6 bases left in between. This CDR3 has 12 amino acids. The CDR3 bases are TGTGCCAGCAGCTTAGCAACCGGCGAGCAGTACTTC. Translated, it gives CASSLATGEQYF.

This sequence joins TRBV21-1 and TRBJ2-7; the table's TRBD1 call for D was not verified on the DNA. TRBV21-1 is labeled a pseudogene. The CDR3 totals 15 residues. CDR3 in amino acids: CASSKDRTESYEQYF. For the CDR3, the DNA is TGTGCCAGCAGCAAAGATCGGACAGAATCCTACGAGCAGTACTTC.

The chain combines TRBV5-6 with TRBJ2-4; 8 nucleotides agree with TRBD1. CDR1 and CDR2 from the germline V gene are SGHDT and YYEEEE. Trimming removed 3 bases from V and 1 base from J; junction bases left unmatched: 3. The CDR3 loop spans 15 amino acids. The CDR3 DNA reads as TGTGCCAGCAGCTCCACAGGGGGGGCCAAAAACATTCAGTACTTC. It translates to CASSSTGGAKNIQYF.

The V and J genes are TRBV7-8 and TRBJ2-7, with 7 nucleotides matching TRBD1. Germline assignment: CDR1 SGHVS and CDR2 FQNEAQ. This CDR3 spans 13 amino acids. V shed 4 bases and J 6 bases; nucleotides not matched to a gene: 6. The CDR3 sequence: CASSWDRGSEQYF. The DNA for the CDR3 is TGTGCCAGCAGCTGGGACAGAGGATCCGAGCAGTACTTC.

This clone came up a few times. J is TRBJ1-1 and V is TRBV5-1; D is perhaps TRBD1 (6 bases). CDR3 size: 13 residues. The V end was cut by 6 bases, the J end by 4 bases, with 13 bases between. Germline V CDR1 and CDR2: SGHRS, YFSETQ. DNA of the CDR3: TGCGCCAGCACATTCCAGGGGAGCACTGAAGCTTTCTTT. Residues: CASTFQGSTEAFF.

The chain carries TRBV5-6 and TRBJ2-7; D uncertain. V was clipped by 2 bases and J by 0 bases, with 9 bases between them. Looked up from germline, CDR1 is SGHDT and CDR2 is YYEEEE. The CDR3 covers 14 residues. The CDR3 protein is CASSLFAISYEQYF. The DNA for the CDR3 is TGTGCCAGCAGCTTATTTGCGATCTCCTACGAGCAGTACTTC.

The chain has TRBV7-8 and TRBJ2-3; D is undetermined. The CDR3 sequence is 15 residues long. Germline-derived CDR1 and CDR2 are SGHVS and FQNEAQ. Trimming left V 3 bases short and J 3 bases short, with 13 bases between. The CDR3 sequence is CASSFNPTLTDTQYF. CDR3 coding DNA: TGTGCCAGCAGCTTCAACCCGACTCTGACAGATACGCAGTATTTT.

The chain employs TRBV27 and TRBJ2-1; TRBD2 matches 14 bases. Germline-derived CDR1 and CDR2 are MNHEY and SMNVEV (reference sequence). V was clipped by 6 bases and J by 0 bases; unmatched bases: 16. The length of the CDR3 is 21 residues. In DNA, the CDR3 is TGTGCCAGCAGCTCGAGACGGACAGGAGGGACTAGCGGGGGCTCCTACAATGAGCAGTTCTTC. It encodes CASSSRRTGGTSGGSYNEQFF.

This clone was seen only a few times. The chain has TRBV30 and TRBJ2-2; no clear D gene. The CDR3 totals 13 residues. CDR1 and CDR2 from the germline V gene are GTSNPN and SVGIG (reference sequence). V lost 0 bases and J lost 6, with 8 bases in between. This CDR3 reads CAWSVSRPGELFF. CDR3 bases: TGTGCCTGGAGTGTGTCGCGGCCCGGGGAGCTGTTTTTT.